This paragraph covers one TCR beta chain sequence. A junction end diverges from the germline sequence, so it may reflect a read error. The data belong to a study of tumor and adjacent non-tumor tissue in lung cancer. Three rounds of nested PCR, following a modified ARM-PCR protocol, produced the TCRbeta library. From the multiplex PCR reads, TCRdb called clonotypes with MiXCR, one entry per CDR3 protein. This sample has some 100,000 distinct CDR3 sequences, with 80% found just once. The CDR3 contains 15 residues. Germline CDR1 and CDR2: MGHRA and YSYEKL. This sample's RNA came from whole unsorted tissue. Distant lung tissue was collected more than 3 cm away from the tumor edge.

The chain links TRBV4-1 to TRBJ1-1; possibly TRBD1 for D (6 bases). The sample taken for sequencing was distant non-tumor lung tissue. The source of this sequence is a man between 60 and 75 years old with small cell lung cancer. The CDR3 loop reads CTSSQVLGGSTVAFF. The CDR3 DNA reads TGCACCAGCAGCCAAGTACTAGGGGGTTCGACTGTAGCTTTCTTT.